The clone carrying this T cell receptor (beta chain) appeared many times. The entry originates in a study of T cells after yellow fever vaccination. On the study more broadly: Memory subsets EM, EMRA, CM and Tscm were separated by sorting based on CD3, CD45RA, CCR7 and CD95.

Germline loops: CDR1 SGHRS, CDR2 YFSETQ. The junction had 7 bases not matched to a gene; V was cut back by 4 bases and J by 4 bases. The CDR3 is 15 amino acids. Study results and limitations: A small proportion of clonotypes was detected in both the CD4 and CD8 compartments. Compared with primary, the secondary response was weaker and peaked at day 5, not 15.

TCRdb reprocessed the 5' RACE reads via MiXCR and lists one record per CDR3 protein. The profile covers about 25,000 distinct CDR3 sequences, with approximately 3.2% appearing a single time and 0.75% to 1% taken by the ten largest. The TCR sequence derives from a man in his late teens or twenties who received the YFV17D yellow fever vaccine. This rearrangement joins TRBV5-1 to TRBJ1-4, with 7 nucleotides matching TRBD1. The input for sequencing was PBMCs, either bulk or a sorted T-cell subset (CD4+, CD8+, memory, or dextramer-sorted; not recorded which), taken roughly 47 days after the first yellow fever vaccination. The CDR3 spells CASSEGTVDNEKLFF. The CDR3 DNA sequence: TGCGCCAGCAGCGAGGGGACAGTGGATAATGAAAAACTGTTTTTT.